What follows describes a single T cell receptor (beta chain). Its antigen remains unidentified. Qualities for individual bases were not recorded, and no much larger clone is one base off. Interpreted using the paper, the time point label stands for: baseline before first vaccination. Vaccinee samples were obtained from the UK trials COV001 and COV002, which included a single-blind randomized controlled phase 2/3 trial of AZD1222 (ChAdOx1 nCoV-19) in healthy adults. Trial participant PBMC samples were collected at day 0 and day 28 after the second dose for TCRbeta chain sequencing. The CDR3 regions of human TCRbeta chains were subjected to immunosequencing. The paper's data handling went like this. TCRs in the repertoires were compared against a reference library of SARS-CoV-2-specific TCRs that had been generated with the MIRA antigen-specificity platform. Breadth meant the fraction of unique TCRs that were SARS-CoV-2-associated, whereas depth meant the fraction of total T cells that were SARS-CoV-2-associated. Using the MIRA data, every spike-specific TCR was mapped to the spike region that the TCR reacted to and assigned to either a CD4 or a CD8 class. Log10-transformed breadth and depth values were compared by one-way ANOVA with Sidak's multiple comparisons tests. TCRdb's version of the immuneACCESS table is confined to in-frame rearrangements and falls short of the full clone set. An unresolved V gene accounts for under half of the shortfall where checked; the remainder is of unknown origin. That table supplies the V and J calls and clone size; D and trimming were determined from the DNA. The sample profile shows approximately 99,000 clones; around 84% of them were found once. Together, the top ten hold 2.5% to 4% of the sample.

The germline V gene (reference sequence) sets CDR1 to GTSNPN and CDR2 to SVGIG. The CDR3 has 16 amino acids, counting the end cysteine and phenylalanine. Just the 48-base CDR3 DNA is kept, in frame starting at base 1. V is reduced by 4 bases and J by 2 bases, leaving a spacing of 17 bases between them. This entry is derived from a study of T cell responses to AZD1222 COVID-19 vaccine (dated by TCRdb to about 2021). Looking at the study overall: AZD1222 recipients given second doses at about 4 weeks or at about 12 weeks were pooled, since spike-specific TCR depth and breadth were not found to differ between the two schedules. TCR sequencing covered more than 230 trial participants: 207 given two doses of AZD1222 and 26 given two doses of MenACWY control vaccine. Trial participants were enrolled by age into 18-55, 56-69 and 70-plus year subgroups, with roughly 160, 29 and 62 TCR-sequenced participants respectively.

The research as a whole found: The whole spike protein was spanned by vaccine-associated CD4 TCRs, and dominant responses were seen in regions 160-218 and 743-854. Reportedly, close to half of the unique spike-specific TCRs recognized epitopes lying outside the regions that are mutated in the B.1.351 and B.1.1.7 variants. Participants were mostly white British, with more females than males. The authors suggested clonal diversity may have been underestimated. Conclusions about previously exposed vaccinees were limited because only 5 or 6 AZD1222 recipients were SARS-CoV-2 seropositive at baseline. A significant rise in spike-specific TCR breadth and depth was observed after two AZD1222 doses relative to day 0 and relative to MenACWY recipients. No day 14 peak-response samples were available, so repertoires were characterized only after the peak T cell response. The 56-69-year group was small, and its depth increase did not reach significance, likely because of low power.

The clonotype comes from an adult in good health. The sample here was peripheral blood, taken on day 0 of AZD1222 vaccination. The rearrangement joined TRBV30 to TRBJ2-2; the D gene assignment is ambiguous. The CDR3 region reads CAWKHYWPANTGELFF. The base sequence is TGTGCCTGGAAACACTATTGGCCAGCCAACACCGGGGAGCTGTTTTTT.